The clone carrying this T cell receptor beta chain has just a few counts. Its antigen remains unidentified. V shed 2 bases, J shed 8 bases, and the junction held 6 bases outside the gene matches. The CDR3 loop spans 14 amino acids. CDR1 MDHEN and CDR2 SYDVKM come from the germline V gene. These data are taken from a study of identical twins. TCRdb reprocessed the 5' RACE reads via MiXCR and lists one record per CDR3 protein. This table has some 500,000 distinct CDR3 sequences, over 12% appearing once. Whole-study findings and limits: Whereas memory repertoires showed no such difference, abundant cord blood beta clonotypes carried fewer insertions. The same donors were not followed; conclusions instead depended on cross-sectional statistical analysis.

This same sample was also part of a study on yellow fever vaccine responses in identical twins.

This sequence was found in a woman aged 18 to 35 in good health. Specimen: CD4+ T cells sorted from blood. The chain couples TRBV28 to TRBJ2-1; 7 bases agree with TRBD2. This chain's CDR3 is CASSLIGTKDEQFF. The DNA for the CDR3 is TGTGCCAGCAGTTTAATTGGGACTAAGGATGAGCAGTTCTTC.